This TCR beta chain was captured in a study of cytomegalovirus exposure and HLA in healthy donors. As for the study in general: Among around 170 million T cells, an earlier analysis found 117 million unique TCR beta sequences. Study-wide results and limits: A link between a missense DCLRE1C variant and TCR beta V- and J-gene trimming emerged from a later analysis. Many donors shared some public TCRs, even though most TCR sequences were rare. By HLA locus, TCR association rates varied in a later analysis, with DRB1 showing the most and HLA-C the fewest.

The germline V gene has CDR1 SGDLS and CDR2 YYNGEE. The CDR3 has 16 amino acids. The germline V and J ends were trimmed by 4 bases and 6 bases, with 21 bases remaining between them. The primer mix had 60 Vbeta and 13 Jbeta primers. Here immunoSEQ multiplex PCR was the method, and the copy in TCRdb shows in-frame clones only, minus some. This listing includes around 150,000 clones. Concerning this clone itself: Antigen unknown.

This chain joins TRBV9 and TRBJ2-3; D possibly corresponds to TRBD1 (6 bases). Sequencing input: PBMCs. This receptor was obtained from a man aged 40-49 years in good health and CMV-seronegative. This chain's CDR3 is CASSLAGYSGADTQYF. The DNA for the CDR3 is TGTGCCAGCAGCCTTGCTGGGTACTCAGGGGCGGATACGCAGTATTTT.